This T cell receptor (beta chain) was sequenced for a study of radiotherapy plus CTLA-4 blockade in lung cancer. As for the study in general: With around 30% of patients having disease control, objective responses were seen in about 17%.

A word on this clone: The antigen is unknown.

CDR1 is SGHTA, CDR2 FQGNSA, per germline. Trimming took off 1 base at V and 0 bases at J, with 11 bases between the two ends. This CDR3 is built from 16 residues. Study outcomes and limitations: Clones derived from tumor TCRs expanded in blood after radiotherapy plus ipilimumab. Best predicting response, reportedly, were early blood T cell clone dynamics, with interferon-beta.

Profiled with immunoSEQ multiplex PCR; TCRdb holds only in-frame clones, not every one. The sample contains about 51,000 clones, 77% of which appear only once. The material sequenced was peripheral blood, taken from a patient treated with radiotherapy plus ipilimumab. The sequence derives from a human donor with non-small cell lung cancer whose response to radiotherapy plus ipilimumab could not be evaluated. This rearrangement joins TRBV7-2 to TRBJ2-3, with a tentative D call TRBD2 (7 bases). The CDR3 loop reads CASSLGGGPSTDTQYF. In nucleotides, the CDR3 is TGTGCCAGCAGCTTAGGGGGGGGCCCTAGCACAGATACGCAGTATTTT.